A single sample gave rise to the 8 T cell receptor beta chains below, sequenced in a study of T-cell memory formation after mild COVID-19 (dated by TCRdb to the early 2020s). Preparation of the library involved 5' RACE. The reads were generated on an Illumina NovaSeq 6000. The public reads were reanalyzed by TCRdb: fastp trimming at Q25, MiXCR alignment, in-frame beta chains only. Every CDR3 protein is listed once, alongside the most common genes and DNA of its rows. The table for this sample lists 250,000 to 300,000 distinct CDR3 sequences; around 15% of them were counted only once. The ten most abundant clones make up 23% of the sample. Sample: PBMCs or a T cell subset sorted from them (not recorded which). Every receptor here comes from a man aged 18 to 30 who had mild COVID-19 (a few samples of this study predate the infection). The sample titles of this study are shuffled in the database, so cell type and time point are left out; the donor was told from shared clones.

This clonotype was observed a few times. CDR3 amino acids: CASSPNADREAFF. CDR3 nucleotide sequence: TGTGCCAGCAGCCCTAACGCGGACAGGGAGGCTTTCTTT. The chain uses TRBV6-2 or TRBV6-3 and TRBJ1-1, with 8 bases lining up with TRBD1. Germline V CDR1 and CDR2: MNHEY, SVGEGT. This CDR3 has 13 amino acids. The J segment lost 11 bases and the V segment lost 6 bases, leaving 11 bases of the junction unmatched.

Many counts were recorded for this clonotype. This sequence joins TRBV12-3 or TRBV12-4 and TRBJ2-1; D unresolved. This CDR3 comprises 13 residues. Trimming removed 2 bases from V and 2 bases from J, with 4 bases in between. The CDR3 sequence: CASSLSAYNEQFF. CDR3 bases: TGTGCCAGCAGTTTATCGGCCTACAATGAGCAGTTCTTC.

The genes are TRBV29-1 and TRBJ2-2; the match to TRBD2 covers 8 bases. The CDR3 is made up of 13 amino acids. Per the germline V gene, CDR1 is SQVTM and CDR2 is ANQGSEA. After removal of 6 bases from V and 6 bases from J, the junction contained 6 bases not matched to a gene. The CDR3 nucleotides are TGCAGCGTGCCTAGCGGGCGGGCCGGGGAGCTGTTTTTT. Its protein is CSVPSGRAGELFF.

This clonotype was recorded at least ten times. The CDR3 loop reads CASSSGDTQYF. The CDR3 DNA follows: TGTGCCAGCAGCTCCGGAGATACGCAGTATTTT. V and J are TRBV6-5 and TRBJ2-3; unclear D gene. Trimming removed 6 bases from V and 5 bases from J, with 6 bases in between. Germline CDR1 is MNHEY and CDR2 is SVGAGI. The CDR3 contains 11 residues.

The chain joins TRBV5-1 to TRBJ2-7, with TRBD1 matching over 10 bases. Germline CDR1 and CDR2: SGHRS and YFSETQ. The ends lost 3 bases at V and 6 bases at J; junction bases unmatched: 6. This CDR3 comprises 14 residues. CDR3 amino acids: CASSWGQGIVEQYF. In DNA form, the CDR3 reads TGCGCCAGCAGCTGGGGACAGGGGATTGTCGAGCAGTACTTC.

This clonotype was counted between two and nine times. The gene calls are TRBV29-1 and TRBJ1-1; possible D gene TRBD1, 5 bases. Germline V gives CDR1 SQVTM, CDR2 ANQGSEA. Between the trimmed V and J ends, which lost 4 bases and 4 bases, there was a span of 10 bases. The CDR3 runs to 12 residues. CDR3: CSVARGATEAFF. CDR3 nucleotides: TGCAGCGTTGCTAGGGGAGCCACTGAAGCTTTCTTT.

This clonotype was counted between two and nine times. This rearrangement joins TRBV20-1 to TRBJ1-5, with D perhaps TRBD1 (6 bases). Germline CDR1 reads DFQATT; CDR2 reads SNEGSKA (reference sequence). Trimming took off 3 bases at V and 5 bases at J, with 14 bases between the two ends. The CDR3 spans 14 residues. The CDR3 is CSASTGRSDQPQHF. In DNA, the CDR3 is TGCAGTGCTAGCACAGGGCGATCGGATCAGCCCCAGCATTTT.

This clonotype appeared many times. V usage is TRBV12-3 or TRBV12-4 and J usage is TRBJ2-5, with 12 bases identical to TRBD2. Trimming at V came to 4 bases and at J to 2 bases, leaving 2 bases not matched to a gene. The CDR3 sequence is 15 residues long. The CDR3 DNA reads TGTGCCAGCAGTTCGACTAGCGGGGGACAAGAGACCCAGTACTTC. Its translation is CASSSTSGGQETQYF.